The rows below give T cell receptor beta chains drawn from one sample of a study of blood T cells in healthy people across ages. MiXCR, applied by TCRdb to the 5' RACE reads, yields one record per CDR3 protein. The sample records 800,000 or so distinct CDR3 sequences, about 25% being singletons. The same specimen was also included in a second study, on T cells of mothers and their children.

Material for sequencing was blood. Receptor source: a boy younger than 18 in good health. The CDR3 runs from the conserved cysteine through the conserved F or W. A D gene is named only where the DNA matches it firmly. Expanded clones are given a class, and other clones once, few, many or no size at all.

TRBV29-1,-,TRBJ1-1,few,TGCAGCGTTGAATCGTTGAACACTGAAGCTTTCTTT,CSVESLNTEAFF
TRBV28,-,TRBJ2-5,few,TGTGCCAGCAGTTTAATCGGCAGCTCGGAGACCCAGTACTTC,CASSLIGSSETQYF
TRBV6-1,TRBD2,TRBJ2-2,-,TGTGCCAGCAGGGGGCTAGCGGGGACGAACACCGGGGAGCTGTTTTTT,CASRGLAGTNTGELFF
TRBV21-1,-,TRBJ2-7,few,TGTGCCGGCAGCGATCCTAGGGAATACGAGCAGTACTTC,CAGSDPREYEQYF
TRBV7-2,-,TRBJ1-4,few,TGTGCCAGCAGCTCAGTGGGGGTTGAAAAACTGTTTTTT,CASSSVGVEKLFF
TRBV3-1,-,TRBJ1-2,-,TGTGCCAGCAGCCAAGAAACAGGGCGAAGTCCGATGGACTATGGCTACATCTTC,CASSQETGRSPMDYGYIF
TRBV7-2,TRBD1,TRBJ1-4,few,TGTGCCTGCAGCCTCGGACAGGGGGGAACTAATGAAAAACTGTTTTTT,CACSLGQGGTNEKLFF
TRBV4-2,-,TRBJ2-6,-,TGTGCCAGCAGCCTCGCCTCCCTACACTCTGGGGCCAACGTCCTGACTTTC,CASSLASLHSGANVLTF
TRBV4-3,TRBD1,TRBJ1-5,many,TGCGCCAGCAGTTCAGGGGGCGGTCAGCCCCAGCATTTT,CASSSGGGQPQHF
TRBV6-6,-,TRBJ2-3,-,TGTGCCAGCAGCCCCGGAGGGGACACAGATACGCAGTATTTT,CASSPGGDTDTQYF
TRBV29-1,TRBD2,TRBJ2-1,-,TGCAGCGTTGGTCCCAGCGGGATCTACAATGAGCAGTTCTTC,CSVGPSGIYNEQFF
TRBV7-9,-,TRBJ2-5,-,TGTGCTAGCAGGTGGAGCGCTCAAGAGACCCAGTACTTC,CASRWSAQETQYF
TRBV27,-,TRBJ2-1,-,TGTGCCAGCAGTTCCCAGGCTTACAATGAGCAGTTCTTC,CASSSQAYNEQFF
TRBV7-2,-,TRBJ2-5,-,TGTGCCAGCAGCCCAATGTTTGGGGGCCAAGAGACCCAGTACTTC,CASSPMFGGQETQYF
TRBV5-1,TRBD1,TRBJ1-4,few,TGCGCCAGCAGCCGGGAAGGGACAGAGGGAAAACTGTTTTTT,CASSREGTEGKLFF
TRBV28,-,TRBJ1-4,many,TGTGCCAGCAGCCTACAGGGAGTTACTAATGAAAAACTGTTTTTT,CASSLQGVTNEKLFF
TRBV6-2/TRBV6-3,TRBD1,TRBJ2-1,few,TGTGCCAGCAGTTACGGGGGACAGGGGAGGAATGAGCAGTTCTTC,CASSYGGQGRNEQFF
TRBV4-3,-,TRBJ2-6,few,TGCGCCAGCAGCCAAGATGAGGGTACCGGGGCCAACGTCCTGACTTTC,CASSQDEGTGANVLTF
TRBV14,-,TRBJ2-1,-,TGTGCCAGCAGCCACGGGGGAACGGTCTACAATGAGCAGTTCTTC,CASSHGGTVYNEQFF
TRBV29-1,-,TRBJ2-7,-,TGCAGCGTTGAATACGGTAGTCCCTACGAGCAGTACTTC,CSVEYGSPYEQYF
TRBV5-1,TRBD1,TRBJ1-1,-,TGCGCCAGCAGCCGATTCACAGGGGTTGCTGAAGCTTTCTTT,CASSRFTGVAEAFF
TRBV24-1,-,TRBJ2-5,many,TGTGCCACCAGTGACCCCAGGGGGGATCAAGAGACCCAGTACTTC,CATSDPRGDQETQYF
TRBV5-6,TRBD1,TRBJ1-1,-,TGTGCCAGCAGCAGAAACAGGGGCGGTACTGAAGCTTTCTTT,CASSRNRGGTEAFF
TRBV20-1,-,TRBJ2-7,-,TGCAGTGCTAGGTATGGGGGCTACGAGCAGTACTTC,CSARYGGYEQYF
TRBV27,-,TRBJ2-3,few,TGTGCCAGCAGTTTATTGCGGGGGCCTAGCACAGATACGCAGTATTTT,CASSLLRGPSTDTQYF
TRBV12-3/TRBV12-4,TRBD1,TRBJ1-1,-,TGTGCCAGCAGTCCCGGGACAGGGAAGAACACTGAAGCTTTCTTT,CASSPGTGKNTEAFF
TRBV20-1,TRBD1,TRBJ2-4,-,TGCAGTGCTCCCCGGACAGGAGACATTCAGTACTTC,CSAPRTGDIQYF
TRBV28,TRBD1,TRBJ1-1,-,TGTGCCAGCACCCAGGGGGGGAACACTGAAGCTTTCTTT,CASTQGGNTEAFF
TRBV5-1,-,TRBJ1-6,-,TGCGCCAGCAGCTTGGGACGGGAAGGGGCACCCCTCCACTTT,CASSLGREGAPLHF
TRBV29-1,TRBD2,TRBJ2-3,-,TGCAGCGTCGGGACTAGCGCCTTCACAGATACGCAGTATTTT,CSVGTSAFTDTQYF
TRBV7-8,-,TRBJ2-7,few,TGTGCCAGCAGCAACCGGGACTCCTACGAGCAGTACTTC,CASSNRDSYEQYF
TRBV12-3/TRBV12-4,-,TRBJ1-5,few,TGTGCCAGCAGCCCCAGCCGGGAAGGTCAGCCCCAGCATTTT,CASSPSREGQPQHF
TRBV28,TRBD1,TRBJ2-7,-,TGTGCCAGCAGCCACAGGGGGTCCTACGAGCAGTACTTC,CASSHRGSYEQYF
TRBV6-1,-,TRBJ1-2,few,TGTGCCAGCAGTGAATACGAGGGTAGTGTCTATGGCTACACCTTC,CASSEYEGSVYGYTF
TRBV4-3,-,TRBJ2-1,-,TGCGCCAGCAGCCAAGATCGCGCCAGGGGGGCCCACAATGAGCAGTTCTTC,CASSQDRARGAHNEQFF
TRBV12-3/TRBV12-4,-,TRBJ2-7,-,TGTGCCAGCAGTTTAGAGGGGTACTCCTACGAGCAGTACTTC,CASSLEGYSYEQYF
TRBV20-1,-,TRBJ1-2,few,TGCAGTGCTAGAGATTCGGCACAGCCGCTTAACTATGGCTACACCTTC,CSARDSAQPLNYGYTF
TRBV20-1,-,TRBJ1-2,few,TGCAGTGCTAGGTGGCAGGACTACTATGGCTACACCTTC,CSARWQDYYGYTF
TRBV10-3,TRBD1,TRBJ2-1,few,TGTGCCATCAGCGAGGGACAGGGGGATCGGAATGAGCAGTTCTTC,CAISEGQGDRNEQFF
TRBV12-3/TRBV12-4,-,TRBJ2-7,-,TGTGCCAGCAGTGGCCAGAGGGTCGAGCAGTACTTC,CASSGQRVEQYF
TRBV9,-,TRBJ2-5,few,TGTGCCAGCAGACCGGTGGGAGAAGAGACCCAGTACTTC,CASRPVGEETQYF